This is a list of T cell receptor beta chains from one sample in a study of T cell responses to AZD1222 COVID-19 vaccine. This table comes from immunoSEQ multiplex PCR, and its TCRdb copy is limited to in-frame clones, with some not included. The table lists roughly 130,000 clones, around 84% of them singletons. Sequences were derived from peripheral blood, sampled on day 0 of AZD1222 vaccination. The receptor source for this set is an adult in good health. CDR3s include the opening cysteine and the closing phenylalanine or tryptophan. A D gene is named only where the DNA matches it firmly. Expanded clones are given a class, and other clones once, few, many or no size at all.

D gene: TRBD2; V gene: TRBV4-1; J gene: TRBJ2-5; clone size: .; CDR3 DNA: TGCGCCAGCAGCCTTAAGCGGGGGACACAAGAGACCCAGTACTTC; CDR3 protein: CASSLKRGTQETQYF
D gene: .; V gene: TRBV2; J gene: TRBJ2-5; clone size: .; CDR3 DNA: TGTGCCAGCAGCGGGGTGTTCGGAGAGACCCAGTACTTC; CDR3 protein: CASSGVFGETQYF
D gene: TRBD2; V gene: TRBV27; J gene: TRBJ2-1; clone size: .; CDR3 DNA: TGTGCCAGCAGTTTAGGAAGCGGGAAATACAATGAGCAGTTCTTC; CDR3 protein: CASSLGSGKYNEQFF
D gene: .; V gene: TRBV29-1; J gene: TRBJ2-7; clone size: once; CDR3 DNA: TGCAGCGTTGCCGACCCCTCATTTCGACAGGCCTACGAGCAGTACTTC; CDR3 protein: CSVADPSFRQAYEQYF
D gene: TRBD1; V gene: TRBV12-5; J gene: TRBJ2-5; clone size: .; CDR3 DNA: TGTGCTAGTGGTTTGGGACAGGGAGAGACCCAGTACTTC; CDR3 protein: CASGLGQGETQYF
D gene: .; V gene: TRBV11-2; J gene: TRBJ1-1; clone size: .; CDR3 DNA: TGTGCCAGCAGCTTAGCCGGTCAGGGGCTCACTGAAGCTTTCTTT; CDR3 protein: CASSLAGQGLTEAFF
D gene: .; V gene: TRBV9; J gene: TRBJ1-1; clone size: .; CDR3 DNA: TGTGCCTGGATGGGGGCCAGGGTGAACACTGAAGCTTTCTTT; CDR3 protein: CAWMGARVNTEAFF
D gene: .; V gene: TRBV21-1; J gene: TRBJ2-1; clone size: .; CDR3 DNA: TGTGCCAGCAGCAAGGGACGCTACAATGAGCAGTTCTTC; CDR3 protein: CASSKGRYNEQFF
D gene: TRBD1; V gene: TRBV27; J gene: TRBJ1-1; clone size: .; CDR3 DNA: TGTGCCAGCAGGGACAGGGGGAATGCTGAAGCTTTCTTT; CDR3 protein: CASRDRGNAEAFF
D gene: TRBD1; V gene: TRBV5-4; J gene: TRBJ1-2; clone size: .; CDR3 DNA: TGTGCCAGCAGCGAGGGGAGCCGACAGGGGTTTGGCGGCTACACCTTC; CDR3 protein: CASSEGSRQGFGGYTF
D gene: TRBD1; V gene: TRBV6-4; J gene: TRBJ2-1; clone size: .; CDR3 DNA: TGTGCCAGCAGTGGGACAGGGCACAATGAGCAGTTCTTC; CDR3 protein: CASSGTGHNEQFF
D gene: .; V gene: TRBV6-5; J gene: TRBJ1-5; clone size: .; CDR3 DNA: TGTGCCAGCAGTTACCGGCCGTCCAATCAGCCCCAGCATTTT; CDR3 protein: CASSYRPSNQPQHF
D gene: .; V gene: TRBV2; J gene: TRBJ2-5; clone size: .; CDR3 DNA: TGTGCCAGCAGTGAAGATACAGCACAAGAGACCCAGTACTTC; CDR3 protein: CASSEDTAQETQYF
D gene: TRBD1; V gene: TRBV19; J gene: TRBJ1-5; clone size: .; CDR3 DNA: TGTGCCAGTAGTAGACAAGGGACAGGGGGTCGGTCGAGCAATCAGCCCCAGCATTTT; CDR3 protein: CASSRQGTGGRSSNQPQHF
D gene: .; V gene: TRBV7-6; J gene: TRBJ1-1; clone size: .; CDR3 DNA: TGTGCCAGCAGCTCGACGTATGAGGGAGGCACTGAAGCTTTCTTT; CDR3 protein: CASSSTYEGGTEAFF
D gene: .; V gene: TRBV4-2; J gene: TRBJ2-7; clone size: .; CDR3 DNA: TGTGCCAGCAGCCAGTCTGAACGGGCCCTTTGGCACGAGCAGTACTTC; CDR3 protein: CASSQSERALWHEQYF
D gene: TRBD2; V gene: TRBV6-6; J gene: TRBJ2-1; clone size: .; CDR3 DNA: TGTGCCAGCAGGGGAAGCGGGAGGGCCCCCGAGCAGTTCTTC; CDR3 protein: CASRGSGRAPEQFF
D gene: .; V gene: TRBV7-2; J gene: TRBJ2-7; clone size: .; CDR3 DNA: TGTGCCAGCAGAATTATGAGCCAGTACGAGCAGTACTTC; CDR3 protein: CASRIMSQYEQYF
D gene: .; V gene: TRBV5-1; J gene: TRBJ1-2; clone size: .; CDR3 DNA: TGCGCCAGCAGCTTGCATGGACAGCTATCCTATGGCTACACCTTC; CDR3 protein: CASSLHGQLSYGYTF
D gene: TRBD2; V gene: TRBV6-5; J gene: TRBJ2-7; clone size: .; CDR3 DNA: TGTGCCAGCAGTTCCTCATCTAGCGGCTACGAGCAGTACTTC; CDR3 protein: CASSSSSSGYEQYF
D gene: TRBD1; V gene: TRBV7-2; J gene: TRBJ1-1; clone size: .; CDR3 DNA: TGTGCCAGCAGACGGACAGGCGAGAGCACTGAAGCTTTCTTT; CDR3 protein: CASRRTGESTEAFF
D gene: .; V gene: TRBV13; J gene: TRBJ2-7; clone size: .; CDR3 DNA: TGTGCCAGCAGCTCCGGACAGCTCGGGGAGCAGTACTTC; CDR3 protein: CASSSGQLGEQYF
D gene: TRBD1; V gene: TRBV18; J gene: TRBJ1-5; clone size: .; CDR3 DNA: TGTGCCAGCTCACCGCGTACCGGAAGGACAGGGGAGAGGCCCCAGCATTTT; CDR3 protein: CASSPRTGRTGERPQHF
D gene: TRBD1; V gene: TRBV6-5; J gene: TRBJ1-2; clone size: .; CDR3 DNA: TGTGCCAGCAGTTACCAAAACAGGGGTGGCTACACCTTC; CDR3 protein: CASSYQNRGGYTF
D gene: TRBD2; V gene: TRBV5-5; J gene: TRBJ2-1; clone size: .; CDR3 DNA: TGTGCCAGCAGCTTGGTTCTAGCGGGAGGCCATGAGCAGTTCTTC; CDR3 protein: CASSLVLAGGHEQFF
D gene: .; V gene: TRBV2; J gene: TRBJ1-4; clone size: .; CDR3 DNA: TGTGCCAGCAGTGAAGCCGAGTCAGGCGGTGAAAAACTGTTTTTT; CDR3 protein: CASSEAESGGEKLFF